The T cell receptor (beta chain) under discussion was sequenced for a study of T cells in Graves' hyperthyroidism and ophthalmopathy. On the study more broadly: Peripheral blood was acquired at first diagnosis, ahead of any therapy whatsoever.

The study based diagnoses on clinical symptoms, serum thyroxine and TRAb, thyroid ultrasound and orbital computed tomography. Study results and caveats: Among thyroid clonotypes expanded above 0.001, most also appeared in blood. Ophthalmopathy stood apart from stable hyperthyroidism in a 13 V-J model.

This CDR3 is built from 13 residues. Germline values: CDR1 SEHNR, CDR2 FQNEAQ (reference sequence). Trimming took 1 base from V and 2 from J, leaving 5 bases between them. There are a few counts of this clonotype. As yet, its antigen is unknown. Amplification targeted TCR beta CDR3 regions from RNA transcripts. Researchers ran a first-round RT-PCR on the TCR CDR3 using the HTBI primer set. TCRdb reanalysed the multiplex PCR reads using MiXCR and keeps one entry per CDR3 protein. The table has over 400,000 distinct CDR3 sequences, roughly 15% seen once. The TCR sequence derives from a man between 18 and 35 years old with Graves' ophthalmopathy. This chain links TRBV7-9 with TRBJ1-1; D not certain. The sequencing sample was made of blood. The CDR3 DNA reads as TGTGCCAGCAGCTTAGATCCCAACACTGAAGCTTTCTTT. It translates to CASSLDPNTEAFF. Together with reference TRBV7-9 and TRBJ1-1, the CDR3 gives the full variable domain: DTGVSQNPRHKITKRGQNVTFRCDPISEHNRLYWYRQTLGQGPEFLTYFQNEAQLEKSRLLSDRFSAERPKGSFSTLEIQRTEQGDSAMYLCASSLDPNTEAFFGQGTRLTVV.